These T cell receptor beta chains were read from a single sample in a study of T cell changes during pregnancy in multiple sclerosis. Produced via immunoSEQ multiplex PCR; TCRdb's table is partial and in-frame only. The profile shows roughly 51,000 clones, around 92% of them singletons. Sequences were derived from CD4+ T cells from peripheral blood mononuclear cells, sampled after pregnancy. These TCRs come from a female donor in good health, enrolled as a control in a pregnancy study. CDR3s include the opening cysteine and the closing phenylalanine or tryptophan. Fields, in order: J gene, V gene, CDR3 protein.

TRBJ2-3 TRBV7-9 CASSMTGFSTDTQYF
TRBJ2-2 TRBV2 CASSVETGELFF
TRBJ1-6 TRBV18 CASSPSGGTNSPLHF
TRBJ1-5 TRBV18 CASSRTGDSNQPQHF
TRBJ1-4 TRBV7-3 CASSLTAGAGEKLFF
TRBJ2-2 TRBV5-3 CARSLGDYTGELFF
TRBJ1-1 TRBV19 CASTLIDRALTEAFF
TRBJ1-6 TRBV27 CASSLSGDRSPLHF
TRBJ2-7 TRBV28 CASSFLGLLYEQYF
TRBJ2-7 TRBV14 CASSPVGGGPRDEQYF
TRBJ1-6 TRBV6-1 CASRPGQRYGSPLHF
TRBJ1-5 TRBV27 CASSPRTVGQPQHF
TRBJ1-2 TRBV6-6 CASRETGRNYGYTF
TRBJ1-5 TRBV18 CASSPSGTGEQPQHF
TRBJ2-5 TRBV7-2 CASSSLDRDRETQYF
TRBJ1-1 TRBV4-1 CASSQGDSSREAFF
TRBJ1-1 TRBV18 CASSPPSNSLNTEAFF
TRBJ1-1 TRBV15 CATSRQGGTEAFF
TRBJ1-2 TRBV2 CASRERTGANYGYTF
TRBJ2-1 TRBV7-2 CASSFRQGDSYNEQFF
TRBJ1-2 TRBV5-6 CASSSQGPTNYGYTF
TRBJ2-2 TRBV9 CASSVGLAGNTGELFF
TRBJ2-7 TRBV18 CASSPTGHDEQYF
TRBJ1-1 TRBV5-6 CASSRLLNTAFF
TRBJ1-2 TRBV7-9 CASSPAGPVHYTF
TRBJ1-3 TRBV10-3 CATRGQSSGNTIYF
TRBJ1-2 TRBV9 CASSVDGGYGGYTF
TRBJ2-5 TRBV5-4 CASSFRREQETQYF
TRBJ1-5 TRBV18 CASSEQSGNQPQHF
TRBJ1-5 TRBV18 CASSDGHSNQPQHF
TRBJ1-2 TRBV30 CAWSTQGLYGYTF
TRBJ1-1 TRBV28 CASSFVGGKAFF
TRBJ2-7 TRBV27 CASSPRAGSYEQYF
TRBJ1-5 TRBV5-5 CASSLAANQPQHF
TRBJ1-4 TRBV19 CASTERTATNEKLFF
TRBJ2-3 TRBV11-2 CASSPRPEATQYF
TRBJ1-1 TRBV7-9 CACARVNTEAFF
TRBJ2-5 TRBV11-2 CASSLSPYRGALETQYF
TRBJ1-5 TRBV29-1 CSVKQGGNQPQHF
TRBJ1-2 TRBV18 CASSPDRGPEKFGYTF
TRBJ1-2 TRBV4-3 CASSPLLGAPYYGYTF
TRBJ2-7 TRBV6-1 CASSPREAARAF
TRBJ1-3 TRBV23-1 CASISEGQARNTIYF
TRBJ1-1 TRBV5-5 CASSLVAVTEAFF
TRBJ1-1 TRBV9 CASSGIRDRGTEAFF
TRBJ1-3 TRBV11-2 CASSRFTGSPTGNTIYF
TRBJ2-6 TRBV9 CASSATSISGANVLTF
TRBJ1-2 TRBV7-2 CASSPTGQGSYGYTF
TRBJ2-3 TRBV19 CASSTGTGADTQYF
TRBJ2-2 TRBV25-1 CATAQGNTGELFF